These 23 T cell receptor beta chains originate from one sample sequenced in a study of shared clonotypes between healthy human individuals. Method: immunoSEQ multiplex PCR; TCRdb's copy keeps in-frame clones and lacks some. Of 1.6 million or so clones listed, roughly 96% are singletons. The specimen sequenced was naive CD4+ T cells sorted from blood. Subset denoted: CD45RA+ positively selected. The receptors shown here come from a man aged 25 to 45 in good health.

This chain links TRBV9 with TRBJ2-1; 11 bases agree with TRBD2. Germline CDR1 and CDR2: SGDLS and YYNGEE. The CDR3 is 18 amino acids. V trimming: 0 bases; J trimming: 4 bases; junction bases outside the gene matches: 9. The CDR3 coding sequence is TGTGCCAGCAGCGTAGGACTAGCGGGGCTGATTCTTTACAATGAGCAGTTCTTC. Amino acids: CASSVGLAGLILYNEQFF. Together with reference TRBV9 and TRBJ2-1, the CDR3 gives the full variable domain: DSGVTQTPKHLITATGQRVTLRCSPRSGDLSVYWYQQSLDQGLQFLIQYYNGEERAKGNILERFSAQQFPDLHSELNLSSLELGDSALYFCASSVGLAGLILYNEQFFGPGTRLTVL.

The J gene is TRBJ2-3, the V gene TRBV7-2, with D possibly TRBD1 on 5 matching bases. The germline V gene encodes CDR1 SGHTA and CDR2 FQGNSA. V lost 3 bases and J lost 4, with 11 bases in between. This CDR3 comprises 14 residues. CDR3 region: CASSLGRAPDTQYF. The CDR3 DNA reads TGTGCCAGCAGCTTGGGGCGAGCCCCAGATACGCAGTATTTT.

V usage is TRBV7-8 and J usage is TRBJ2-7; D is possibly TRBD1 or TRBD2 (5 bases each). V shed 5 bases and J shed 2 bases, with 13 bases lying between them. Looked up from germline, CDR1 is SGHVS and CDR2 is FQNEAQ. This CDR3 comprises 14 residues. The CDR3 bases are TGTGCCAGCAGCCCCACGGGACGGACCTACGAGCAGTACTTC. This encodes CASSPTGRTYEQYF.

The chain recombines TRBV2 with TRBJ2-7, with D possibly being TRBD1 (5 bases). This CDR3 region has 18 residues. Trimming pared 5 bases from V and 5 bases from J, leaving 28 bases between. CDR1 and CDR2 (germline): SNHLY, FYNNEI. As DNA, the CDR3 is TGTGCCAGCAGTCAATTGCCGTGGGGCGGAAGTGCTAACCACGAGCAGTACTTC. The encoded protein is CASSQLPWGGSANHEQYF.

There are a few counts of this clone. This chain connects TRBV10-3 to TRBJ2-3; D is unclear. The length of the CDR3 is 12 residues. V lost 6 bases and J 0 bases, leaving 4 bases between the germline ends. Germline CDR1 and CDR2: ENHRY and SYGVKD. CDR3 coding DNA: TGTGCCATCAGCCAGAGCACAGATACGCAGTATTTT. Protein: CAISQSTDTQYF.

The sample holds a few counts of this clone. J is TRBJ1-5 and V is TRBV27; no reliable D call. The germline CDR1 and CDR2 sequences are MNHEY and SMNVEV (reference sequence). V was cut by 4 bases and J by 3 bases, with 4 bases left in between. The CDR3 totals 12 residues. CDR3 sequence (DNA): TGTGCCAGCAGTTCGATCAATCAGCCCCAGCATTTT. Translation gives CASSSINQPQHF.

This rearrangement joins TRBV11-2 to TRBJ2-1; a possible D gene is TRBD1 (6 bases). Germline values: CDR1 SGHAT, CDR2 FQNNGV. Trimming removed 5 bases at V and 0 bases at J, with 14 bases between. The CDR3 has 16 residues. CDR3 loop: CASSPLTGSSYNEQFF. The CDR3 coding sequence is TGTGCCAGCAGCCCACTTACAGGGAGCTCCTACAATGAGCAGTTCTTC.

The rearrangement uses TRBV9 and TRBJ2-1, with TRBD2 identical over 8 bases. CDR1 is SGDLS and CDR2 is YYNGEE in the germline V gene. CDR3 length equals 19 residues. J was trimmed by 1 base and V by 2 bases; bases with no gene match: 14. As DNA, the CDR3 is TGTGCCAGCAGCGTGGGCCCCCCCGTTTTAGCGGGATCCTACAATGAGCAGTTCTTC. Translation gives CASSVGPPVLAGSYNEQFF.

This clone was seen a single time. The chain couples TRBV5-8 to TRBJ1-1, with 7 bases matching TRBD1. The CDR3 is made up of 13 amino acids. V lost 4 bases and J lost 0; bases outside the gene matches: 0. CDR1 and CDR2 from the germline V gene are SGHTS and YDEGEE. Here the CDR3 DNA reads TGTGCCAGCAGCGGGACAGTGAACACTGAAGCTTTCTTT. This encodes CASSGTVNTEAFF. Based on the CDR3 plus reference TRBV5-8 and TRBJ1-1, the full variable domain is EAGVTQSPTHLIKTRGQQATLRCSPISGHTSVYWYQQALGLGLQFLLWYDEGEERNRGNFPPRFSGRQFPNYSSELNVNALELEDSALYLCASSGTVNTEAFFGQGTRLTVV.

Written as DNA, the CDR3 is TGTGCCACCGACCGGGGCCGGTACACAGATACGCAGTATTTT. It translates to CATDRGRYTDTQYF. The rearrangement uses TRBV27 and TRBJ2-3; the D gene could be TRBD1 or TRBD2 (5 bases each). CDR1 MNHEY and CDR2 SMNVEV come from the germline V gene (reference sequence). The CDR3 contains 14 residues. The V gene lost 10 bases and the J gene lost 2 bases, with 16 bases spanning the gap.

This chain joins TRBV30 and TRBJ2-4, with D hard to call. The CDR3 runs 16 residues. The germline V gene encodes CDR1 GTSNPN and CDR2 SVGIG (reference sequence). With 2 bases removed from V and 1 base from J, the gap between germline ends came to 15 bases. The DNA for the CDR3 is TGTGCCTGGAGTTCCAGGTTAGGGAACGCCAAAAACATTCAGTACTTC. Residues: CAWSSRLGNAKNIQYF.

CDR3 sequence: CASSGRRYSYNEQFF. The CDR3 coding sequence is TGTGCCAGCAGCGGGAGGAGATACTCCTACAATGAGCAGTTCTTC. This chain joins TRBV28 and TRBJ2-1; 7 bases are shared with TRBD2. Germline V lookup: CDR1 MDHEN, CDR2 SYDVKM. The CDR3 extends over 15 amino acids. Germline trimming cut 6 bases from V and 0 bases from J; bases unmatched to any gene: 5. The entire variable domain, with the rest obtained from reference TRBV28 and TRBJ2-1, is as follows: DVKVTQSSRYLVKRTGEKVFLECVQDMDHENMFWYRQDPGLGLRLIYFSYDVKMKEKGDIPEGYSVSREKKERFSLILESASTNQTSMYLCASSGRRYSYNEQFFGPGTRLTVL.

The genes are TRBV5-6 and TRBJ1-5; no firm D call. CDR3 length: 17 residues. V was shortened by 1 base and J by 2 bases, with 16 bases between the two germline ends. Germline CDR1 is SGHDT and CDR2 is YYEEEE. This CDR3 reads CASSLSRSGLRNQPQHF. The CDR3 nucleotides are TGTGCCAGCAGCTTGTCTCGGTCCGGTTTGCGCAATCAGCCCCAGCATTTT.

Worth noting for this clone: At the DNA level, this CDR3 is encoded by other sequences in the same sample as well. The V and J genes are TRBV5-1 and TRBJ2-7, with 13 bases matching TRBD2. This CDR3 spans 15 amino acids. With V trimmed by 0 bases and J by 5 bases, 2 bases remained unmatched. The germline V gene has CDR1 SGHRS and CDR2 YFSETQ. The CDR3 DNA is TGCGCCAGCAGCTTGGGGACTAGCGGGAGTCACGAGCAGTACTTC. Translation: CASSLGTSGSHEQYF. Together with reference TRBV5-1 and TRBJ2-7, the CDR3 gives the full variable domain: KAGVTQTPRYLIKTRGQQVTLSCSPISGHRSVSWYQQTPGQGLQFLFEYFSETQRNKGNFPGRFSGRQFSNSRSEMNVSTLELGDSALYLCASSLGTSGSHEQYFGPGTRLTVT.

The rearrangement uses TRBV10-2 and TRBJ2-7, with 11 bases identical to TRBD2. The CDR3 runs to 16 residues. The ends lost 4 bases at V and 2 bases at J; junction bases unmatched: 7. Germline V gene sequence: CDR1 WSHSY, CDR2 SAAADI. CDR3 in DNA: TGCGCCAGCAGTGCGACTAGCGGGGCACTGACCTACGAGCAGTACTTC. This codes for CASSATSGALTYEQYF.

This sequence joins TRBV18 and TRBJ2-3; D uncertain. The CDR3 is made up of 15 amino acids. CDR1 and CDR2 from the germline V gene are KGHSH and LQKENI. V lost 2 bases and J 1 base, leaving 10 bases between the germline ends. The DNA of the CDR3 is TGTGCCAGCTCACCATGGCGGCAGGGCACAGATACGCAGTATTTT. Its protein is CASSPWRQGTDTQYF.

The chain employs TRBV29-1 and TRBJ2-7, with 10 bases lining up with TRBD1. The CDR3 consists of 13 residues. Per the germline V gene, CDR1 is SQVTM and CDR2 is ANQGSEA. The J segment lost 5 bases and the V segment lost 6 bases, leaving 7 bases of the junction unmatched. The CDR3 DNA reads TGCAGCGTACTGACAGGGGGCGGAAACGAGCAGTACTTC. It translates to CSVLTGGGNEQYF.

The V call is TRBV28, the J call TRBJ2-7, with TRBD2 identical over 10 bases. The germline V gene has CDR1 MDHEN and CDR2 SYDVKM. The J segment lost 2 bases and the V segment lost 6 bases, leaving 7 bases of the junction unmatched. There are 15 residues in the CDR3. CDR3 sequence (DNA): TGTGCCAGCAGCCCGGCAGCGGGAGGGCCCTACGAGCAGTACTTC. Protein sequence: CASSPAAGGPYEQYF.

DNA for the CDR3: TGTGCCAGCAGCTCAAAGATCGGGGACACTGAAGCTTTCTTT. Translating it yields CASSSKIGDTEAFF. The chain has TRBV7-9 and TRBJ1-1; the D is unclear. Trimming took off 4 bases at V and 3 bases at J, with 12 bases between the two ends. This CDR3 has 14 residues. Per germline, CDR1 SEHNR and CDR2 FQNEAQ (reference sequence).

This clone was detected only once. The V and J genes are TRBV10-2 and TRBJ2-1; the D gene is possibly TRBD2 (6 bases). Germline-derived CDR1 and CDR2 are WSHSY and SAAADI. The CDR3 length is 13 residues. The V and J ends lost 5 bases and 2 bases respectively, with 7 bases between them. The CDR3 DNA follows: TGCGCCAGCAGTTGGAGGGCCTACAATGAGCAGTTCTTC. Protein product: CASSWRAYNEQFF.

The V call is TRBV7-9, the J call TRBJ1-3; D gene ambiguous. The germline V gene encodes CDR1 SEHNR and CDR2 FQNEAQ (reference sequence). V was pared by 4 bases and J by 3 bases, with 10 bases between. This CDR3 is built from 14 residues. Here the CDR3 reads CASSSRRDGNTIYF. Written as DNA, the CDR3 is TGTGCCAGCAGCTCCCGACGGGATGGAAACACCATATATTTT.

V is TRBV19 and J is TRBJ2-3; D may correspond to TRBD1 or TRBD2 (6 bases each). Per the germline V gene, CDR1 is LNHDA and CDR2 is SQIVND (reference sequence). This CDR3 contains 14 residues. The ends were cut back, 4 bases at V and 4 bases at J, with 12 bases in the middle. The CDR3 protein is CASSTNGGPDTQYF. The CDR3 DNA is TGTGCCAGTAGTACGAACGGGGGCCCAGATACGCAGTATTTT.

The chain couples TRBV18 to TRBJ2-1; D is perhaps TRBD2 (5 bases). Germline values: CDR1 KGHSH, CDR2 LQKENI. The CDR3 consists of 12 residues. Trimming left V 3 bases short and J 15 bases short, with 15 bases between. This CDR3 reads CASSPLEGDGFF. The CDR3 nucleotides read TGTGCCAGCTCACCCCTAGAGGGAGATGGGTTCTTC.